This TCR beta chain derives from a study of T cells in Graves' hyperthyroidism and ophthalmopathy (dated by TCRdb to between 2019 and 2020). Looking at the study overall: Peripheral blood samples were taken at the time of initial diagnosis, prior to any treatment. According to the paper, TCR Vbeta CDR3 sequencing was carried out on over 130 peripheral blood samples, which came from more than 40 ophthalmopathy, around 74 hyperthyroidism and around 17 progressor patients. After sampling, hyperthyroidism patients received methimazole starting at 30 mg daily, and ophthalmopathy patients received high-dose intravenous methylprednisolone. An independent validation cohort of 18 to 20 hyperthyroidism patients and approximately 16 patients who later progressed to ophthalmopathy tested prospective prediction of ophthalmopathy. The 90 or so discovery patients were randomly split 7:3 into training and test sets. To identify distinguishing TCR V-J signatures, a discovery cohort of 100 or so patients was used, comprising 43 with Graves' ophthalmopathy and some 60 with stable Graves' hyperthyroidism. In about 6 Graves' hyperthyroidism patients, the study also compared T-cell repertoires from thyroid tissue with T-cell repertoires from blood.

After removal of 6 bases from V and 1 base from J, the junction retains 12 bases not matched to a gene. Its CDR3 holds 16 amino acids, cysteine through phenylalanine. Solely the CDR3 DNA is kept, with 48 bases framed from the first base. CDR1 and CDR2, per the germline V gene (reference sequence), are SEHNR and FQNEAQ. TCR beta CDR3 regions were amplified from RNA transcripts. For the first round of RT-PCR on the TCR CDR3, the HTBI primer set was used together with the Qiagen OneStep RT-PCR kit. Libraries were constructed in a second round of multiplex PCR, after which size selection and purification were performed. Paired-end sequencing of the libraries was performed with 100 bp reads on an Illumina HiSeq2000. Turning to the authors' computational methods: SOAPnuke was used to process the raw data, with reads discarded if the reads contained adapters or uncalled bases, had a mean Phred below 15, or lacked an exact constant-primer or identifier match. COPE v1.2.5 was used to merge high-quality paired reads, and clonotypes were defined as unique nucleotide sequences. Clonotypes were aligned to IMGT TRBV, TRBD and TRBJ reference segments using MiTCR v1.1. Analysis was restricted to V-J combinations with a frequency above 0.0001, which covered roughly 99% of repertoires. The TCS score was defined as F50 (clonal expansion) divided by E x V (chaos), with BLOSUM62-based TCRdist calculated between CDR3 peptides within each V-J. Welch's t-statistics and random forest reduced several hundred V-J features to 13, which were used in a naive Bayes classifier (R e1071). Clones were called with MiXCR by TCRdb after fastp trimmed the public reads at Q25, and only in-frame beta chains were retained. Identical CDR3 protein sequences are pooled into one entry, listed with their most common genes and DNA. TCRdb's processing, not the study's, gives the V and J calls here. A total of a few hundred thousand distinct CDR3 sequences appear in this sample, less than 20% of them only once. Together, the top ten hold about 7% of the sample.

Stable Graves' hyperthyroidism was defined as no progression to ophthalmopathy during 18 months of follow-up. The hyperthyroidism patients were between 18 and 65 years old and newly diagnosed, with a disease duration of less than 2 months. Any patient with an uncontrolled infection, another autoimmune disease, pregnancy or lactation was excluded. Clinical symptoms, serum thyroxine and TRAb, thyroid ultrasound, and orbital computed tomography formed the basis for the diagnoses. PBMCs were isolated from approximately 10 ml of fresh peripheral blood by Ficoll-Paque density gradient centrifugation. Total RNA was extracted with Trizol reagent, and quality was checked on an Agilent 2100 Bioanalyzer. As regards this clonotype: The target of this receptor is not known. This clone may be a read error of a much larger clone one base away.

Study-wide findings and limitations: Most expanded thyroid clonotypes (frequency above 0.001) were also detected in blood, suggesting blood repertoires may reflect thyroid immune responses. In validation, progression to ophthalmopathy was predicted by the model with nearly 71% sensitivity and under 85% specificity, a median of around 5.9 months before onset. No statistical method was used to set the sample size in advance, and investigators knew the group allocation. Ophthalmopathy was separated from stable hyperthyroidism by a 13 V-J signature model, with approximately 86% sensitivity and approximately 84% specificity obtained in cross-validation and 80%/75% obtained in testing.

This TCR derives from a woman in her thirties with Graves' hyperthyroidism. Material: blood. In this chain, TRBV7-9 is recombined with TRBJ2-7, and TRBD1 aligns with 7 junction nucleotides. For the CDR3, the sequence is CASSGRQGESSYEQYF. The nucleotide sequence reads as follows: TGTGCCAGCAGTGGCCGACAGGGAGAAAGTTCCTACGAGCAGTACTTC.